The 3 T cell receptor beta chains given below trace back to one sample, sequenced in a study of T cell changes during pregnancy in multiple sclerosis. The assay was immunoSEQ multiplex PCR, and TCRdb's table has in-frame clones only and misses some. Of just under 65,000 clones in the sample, roughly 96% were seen once. Specimen: CD8+ T cells from peripheral blood mononuclear cells, collected after pregnancy. The receptor source for this set is a female donor with multiple sclerosis, enrolled in a pregnancy study.

This clone has a single count. The J gene is TRBJ2-7, the V gene TRBV10-3; a weak D match, TRBD2 (7 bases). CDR1 is ENHRY and CDR2 is SYGVKD in the germline V gene. Trimming pared 4 bases from V and 6 bases from J, leaving 13 bases between. The CDR3 is made up of 13 amino acids. The CDR3 nucleotides read TGTGCCATCAGTGTGGGACGGGGGGCCGAGCAGTACTTC. Protein product: CAISVGRGAEQYF.

The gene calls are TRBV7-2 and TRBJ1-2; D ambiguous. The CDR3 spans 15 residues. V lost 1 base and J lost 2, with 11 bases in between. CDR1 SGHTA and CDR2 FQGNSA come from the germline V gene. CDR3 DNA: TGTGCCAGCAGCTTAGGAGTCTGGGCCAACTATGGCTACACCTTC. This encodes CASSLGVWANYGYTF.

The chain is built from TRBV28 and TRBJ2-1; 9 bases map to TRBD1. This CDR3 contains 14 residues. Germline V gene lookup returns CDR1 MDHEN and CDR2 SYDVKM. V gave up 3 bases and J gave up 6 bases; unmatched junction bases: 3. In nucleotides, the CDR3 is TGTGCCAGCAGTTTCGGGACAGGGATCAATGAGCAGTTCTTC. Its translation is CASSFGTGINEQFF.